The clone carrying this T cell receptor beta chain occurred a few times. Data came from immunoSEQ multiplex PCR; TCRdb stores just in-frame clones and leaves some out. The repertoire holds a few hundred thousand clones, with about 87% as singletons. Everyone who took part was 18 to 89 years old, and they came from roughly 25 US areas. Donors were grouped by their self-reported clinical history. This record comes from a study of blood T cell repertoires in COVID-19. Study overall: The study drew acute and convalescent COVID-19 samples from the United States, Italy and Spain. PBMCs, B-cell-depleted T cells, or T cells provided the cDNA or gDNA that made up the material.

CDR3 size: 14 residues. The germline gives CDR1 MGHDK, CDR2 SYGVNS. Trimming stripped 5 bases from V and 0 bases from J, with 7 bases between. The sequence was obtained from a woman between 45 and 60 years old who had recovered from COVID-19. Sequenced sample: PBMCs or T cells enriched from blood (not recorded which). The V call is TRBV25-1, the J call TRBJ1-4, with D uncertain. The chain's CDR3 is CASSSGATNEKLFF. The CDR3 nucleotides read TGTGCCAGCAGTTCCGGGGCAACTAATGAAAAACTGTTTTTT.